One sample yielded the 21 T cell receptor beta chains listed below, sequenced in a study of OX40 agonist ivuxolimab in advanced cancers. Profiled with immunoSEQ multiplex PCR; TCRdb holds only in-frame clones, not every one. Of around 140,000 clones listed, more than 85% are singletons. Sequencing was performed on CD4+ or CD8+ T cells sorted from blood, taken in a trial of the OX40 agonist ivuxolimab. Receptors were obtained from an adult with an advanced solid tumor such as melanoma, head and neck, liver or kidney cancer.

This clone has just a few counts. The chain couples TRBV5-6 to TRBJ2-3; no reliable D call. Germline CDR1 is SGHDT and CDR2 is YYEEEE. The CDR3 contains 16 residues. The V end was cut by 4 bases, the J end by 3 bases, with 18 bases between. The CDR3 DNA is TGTGCCAGCAGCCCTCGGTTGACGGGCAGGACAGATACGCAGTATTTT. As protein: CASSPRLTGRTDTQYF.

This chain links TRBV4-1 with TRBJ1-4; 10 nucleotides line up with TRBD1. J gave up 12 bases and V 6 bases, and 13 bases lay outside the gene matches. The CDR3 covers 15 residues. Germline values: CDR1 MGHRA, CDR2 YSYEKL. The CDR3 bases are TGCGCCAGCAGGCCGCCGGGACAGGGGTTCGGAGAACTGTTTTTT. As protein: CASRPPGQGFGELFF.

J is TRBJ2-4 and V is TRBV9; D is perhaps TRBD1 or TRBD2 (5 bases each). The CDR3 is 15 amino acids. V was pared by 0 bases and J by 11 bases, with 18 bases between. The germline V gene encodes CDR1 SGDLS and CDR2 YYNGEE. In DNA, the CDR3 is TGTGCCAGCAGCGTAGATGGGGGAAGTAGGGGTCTTCAGTACTTC. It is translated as CASSVDGGSRGLQYF.

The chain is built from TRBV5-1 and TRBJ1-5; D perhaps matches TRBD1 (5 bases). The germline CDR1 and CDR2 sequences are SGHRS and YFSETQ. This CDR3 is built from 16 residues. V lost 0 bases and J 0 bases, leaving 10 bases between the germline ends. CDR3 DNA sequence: TGCGCCAGCAGCTTGGAACCACAGGTTAGCAATCAGCCCCAGCATTTT. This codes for CASSLEPQVSNQPQHF.

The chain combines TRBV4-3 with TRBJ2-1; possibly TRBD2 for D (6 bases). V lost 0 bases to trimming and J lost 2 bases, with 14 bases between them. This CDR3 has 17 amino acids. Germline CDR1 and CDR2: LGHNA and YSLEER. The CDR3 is CASSQDLGSLPYNEQFF. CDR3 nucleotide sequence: TGCGCCAGCAGCCAAGACCTCGGGAGCCTCCCCTACAATGAGCAGTTCTTC.

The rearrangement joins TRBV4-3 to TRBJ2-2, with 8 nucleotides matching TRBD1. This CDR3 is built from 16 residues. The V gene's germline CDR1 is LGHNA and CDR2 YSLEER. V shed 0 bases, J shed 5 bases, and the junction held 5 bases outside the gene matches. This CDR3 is CASSQDWDRPTGELFF. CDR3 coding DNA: TGCGCCAGCAGCCAAGATTGGGACAGGCCGACCGGGGAGCTGTTTTTT.

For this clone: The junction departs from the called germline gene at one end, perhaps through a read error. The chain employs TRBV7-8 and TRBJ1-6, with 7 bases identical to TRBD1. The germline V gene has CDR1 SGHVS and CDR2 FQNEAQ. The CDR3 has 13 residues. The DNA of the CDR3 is TGTGCCAGCGGCTTTCCAGGGGGTTCACCCCTCCACTTT. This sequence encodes CASGFPGGSPLHF.

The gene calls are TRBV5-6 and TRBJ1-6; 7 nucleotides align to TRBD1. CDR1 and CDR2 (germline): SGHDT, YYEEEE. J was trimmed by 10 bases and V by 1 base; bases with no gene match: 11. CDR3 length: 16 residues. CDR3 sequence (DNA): TGTGCCAGCAGCTTGCGTACAAACAGGGGAGGCTCACCCCTCCACTTT. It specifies CASSLRTNRGGSPLHF.

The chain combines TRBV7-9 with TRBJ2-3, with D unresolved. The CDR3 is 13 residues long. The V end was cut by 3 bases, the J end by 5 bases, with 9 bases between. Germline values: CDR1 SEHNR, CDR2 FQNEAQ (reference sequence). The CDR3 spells CASSFSGKDTQYF. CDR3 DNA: TGTGCCAGCAGCTTTTCGGGCAAAGATACGCAGTATTTT.

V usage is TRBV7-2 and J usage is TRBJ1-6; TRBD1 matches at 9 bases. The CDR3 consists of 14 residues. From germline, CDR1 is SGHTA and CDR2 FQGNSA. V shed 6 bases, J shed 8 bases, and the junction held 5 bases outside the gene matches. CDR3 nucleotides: TGTGCCAGCAGTTCGGGACAGGGACATTCACCCCTCCACTTT. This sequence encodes CASSSGQGHSPLHF.

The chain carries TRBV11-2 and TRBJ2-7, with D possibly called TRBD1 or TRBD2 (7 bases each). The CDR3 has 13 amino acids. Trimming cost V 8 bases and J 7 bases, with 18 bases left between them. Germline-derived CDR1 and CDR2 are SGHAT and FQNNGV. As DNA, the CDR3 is TGTGCCAGCTCCCCAGGGGGGGCGAGAGAGCAGTACTTC. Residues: CASSPGGAREQYF.

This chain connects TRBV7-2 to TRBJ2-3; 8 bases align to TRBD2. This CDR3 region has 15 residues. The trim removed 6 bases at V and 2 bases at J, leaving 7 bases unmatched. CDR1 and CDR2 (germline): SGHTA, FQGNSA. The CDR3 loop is CASRVSGGTTDTQYF. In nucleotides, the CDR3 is TGTGCCAGCAGGGTGAGCGGGGGAACCACAGATACGCAGTATTTT.

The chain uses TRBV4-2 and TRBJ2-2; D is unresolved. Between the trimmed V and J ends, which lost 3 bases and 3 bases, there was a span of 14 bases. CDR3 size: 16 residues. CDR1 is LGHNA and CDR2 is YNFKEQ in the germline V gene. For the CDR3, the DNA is TGTGCCAGCAGCCAGATGACTCTTCGAGACACCGGGGAGCTGTTTTTT. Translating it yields CASSQMTLRDTGELFF.

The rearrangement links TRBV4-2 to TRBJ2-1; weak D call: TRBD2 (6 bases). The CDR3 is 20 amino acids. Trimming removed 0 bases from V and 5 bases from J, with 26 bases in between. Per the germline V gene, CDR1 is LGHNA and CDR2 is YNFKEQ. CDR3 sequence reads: CASSQDGGDLRLQPNNEQFF. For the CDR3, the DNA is TGTGCCAGCAGCCAAGATGGTGGGGACTTGAGATTACAACCCAACAATGAGCAGTTCTTC.

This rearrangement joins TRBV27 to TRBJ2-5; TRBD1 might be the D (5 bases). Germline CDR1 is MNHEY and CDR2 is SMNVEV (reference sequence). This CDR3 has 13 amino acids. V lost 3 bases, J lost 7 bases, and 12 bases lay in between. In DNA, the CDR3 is TGTGCCAGCAGTTTGGGGCCCCAGGGGACCCAGTACTTC. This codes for CASSLGPQGTQYF.

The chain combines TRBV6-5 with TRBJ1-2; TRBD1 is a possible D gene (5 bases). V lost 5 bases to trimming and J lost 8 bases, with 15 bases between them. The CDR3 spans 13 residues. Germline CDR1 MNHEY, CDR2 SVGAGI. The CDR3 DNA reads TGTGCCAGCAGTCAGGGCCTGGTCACGGGCTACACCTTC. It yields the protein CASSQGLVTGYTF.

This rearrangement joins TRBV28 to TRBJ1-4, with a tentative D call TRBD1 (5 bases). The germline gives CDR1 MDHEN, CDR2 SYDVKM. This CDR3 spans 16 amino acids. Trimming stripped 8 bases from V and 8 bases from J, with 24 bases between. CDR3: CASGGGQGWNGEKLFF. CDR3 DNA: TGTGCCAGCGGCGGCGGGCAGGGATGGAATGGGGAAAAACTGTTTTTT. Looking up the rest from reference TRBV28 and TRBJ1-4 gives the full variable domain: DVKVTQSSRYLVKRTGEKVFLECVQDMDHENMFWYRQDPGLGLRLIYFSYDVKMKEKGDIPEGYSVSREKKERFSLILESASTNQTSMYLCASGGGQGWNGEKLFFGSGTQLSVL.

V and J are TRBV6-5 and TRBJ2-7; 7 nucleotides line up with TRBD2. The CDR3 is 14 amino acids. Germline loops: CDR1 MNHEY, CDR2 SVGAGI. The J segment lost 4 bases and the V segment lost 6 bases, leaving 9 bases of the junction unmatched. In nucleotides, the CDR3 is TGTGCCAGCAGGCTGACTAGCAGCACTTACGAGCAGTACTTC. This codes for CASRLTSSTYEQYF.

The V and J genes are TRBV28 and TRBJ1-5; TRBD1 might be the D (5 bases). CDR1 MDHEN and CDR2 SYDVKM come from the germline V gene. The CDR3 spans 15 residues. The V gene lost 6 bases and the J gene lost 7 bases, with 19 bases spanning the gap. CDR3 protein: CASSQAPGRNQPQHF. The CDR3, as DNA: TGTGCCAGCAGCCAGGCCCCAGGGAGGAACCAGCCCCAGCATTTT. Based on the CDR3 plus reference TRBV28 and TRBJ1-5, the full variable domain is DVKVTQSSRYLVKRTGEKVFLECVQDMDHENMFWYRQDPGLGLRLIYFSYDVKMKEKGDIPEGYSVSREKKERFSLILESASTNQTSMYLCASSQAPGRNQPQHFGDGTRLSIL.

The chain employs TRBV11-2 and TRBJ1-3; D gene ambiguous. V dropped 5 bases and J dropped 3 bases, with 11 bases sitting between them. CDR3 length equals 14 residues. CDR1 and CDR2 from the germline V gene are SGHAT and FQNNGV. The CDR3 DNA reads TGTGCCAGCAGCCGAGGGCTTTTTGGAAACACCATATATTTT. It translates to CASSRGLFGNTIYF.

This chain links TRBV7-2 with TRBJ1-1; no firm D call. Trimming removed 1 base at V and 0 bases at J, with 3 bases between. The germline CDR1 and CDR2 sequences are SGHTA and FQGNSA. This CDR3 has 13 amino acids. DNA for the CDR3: TGTGCCAGCAGCTTAGAAGTGAACACTGAAGCTTTCTTT. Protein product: CASSLEVNTEAFF.